This T cell receptor beta chain originates from a study of T cell responses to AZD1222 COVID-19 vaccine. For the study at large: It was second doses at about 4 or about 12 weeks that were pooled. Study-level findings and limits: The peak T cell response came first, and repertoires were sampled only after it.

Regarding this clone: Its antigen is still unknown.

Profiling relied on immunoSEQ multiplex PCR, and the TCRdb table lists in-frame clones only, not all of them. Among 95,000 to 100,000 clones listed, about 90% were seen once. V lost 0 bases and J lost 8, with 10 bases in between. This CDR3 contains 14 residues. Germline CDR1 is MNHEY and CDR2 is SVGAGI. The clonotype comes from an adult in good health. V and J are TRBV6-5 and TRBJ1-4; D possibly corresponds to TRBD1 (5 bases). The sequences come from peripheral blood, collected on day 0 of AZD1222 vaccination. The CDR3: CASSYSGKGEKLFF. Written as DNA, the CDR3 is TGTGCCAGCAGTTACTCAGGCAAGGGGGAAAAACTGTTTTTT.